Given below is one TCR beta chain in context. The sample belongs to a study of regulatory T cells in long-lasting Graves disease. The V end was cut by 4 bases, the J end by 3 bases, with 13 bases between. The CDR3 has 14 residues. Germline V gene sequence: CDR1 MNHEY, CDR2 SVGEGT. Arm-PCR with iRepertoire HTBI primers amplified the CDR3 regions for these TCR beta libraries. TCRdb fed the multiplex PCR reads into MiXCR, producing one record per CDR3 protein. Among roughly 560,000 distinct CDR3 sequences listed, around 13% were seen once. Described time point: newly diagnosed GD, antithyroid drugs for less than 3 months. PBMC-derived RNA was used for the TCR library. In this cohort, patients came from an endocrinology department located in Xi'an, China. This sample was shared with a second study, whose subject was T cells in Graves' hyperthyroidism and ophthalmopathy. As reported in that work: Newly diagnosed hyperthyroidism patients aged 18 to 65 years had disease lasting under 2 months. First-round RT-PCR of the TCR CDR3 relied on the HTBI primer set. The blood repertoire included most of the expanded thyroid clonotypes above 0.001.

This chain links TRBV6-2 or TRBV6-3 with TRBJ2-7; a weak D match, TRBD2 (6 bases). The receptor's source is a woman aged 25-40 years with Graves disease. Specimen: peripheral blood mononuclear cells (PBMCs), collected at new diagnosis, from a patient treated with antithyroid drugs. The DNA of the CDR3 is TGTGCCAGCAGTTTTGTACCGGGAGTCTACGAGCAGTACTTC. Amino acid sequence: CASSFVPGVYEQYF.